This T cell receptor (beta chain) was retrieved from a study of blood T cell repertoires in COVID-19. About the research overall: Italy, Spain and the United States were the sources of the convalescent and acute COVID-19 samples.

Germline loops: CDR1 SNHLY, CDR2 FYNNEI. This CDR3 is 23 amino acids long. V lost 8 bases to trimming and J lost 0 bases; unmatched junction nucleotides: 26. Measured with immunoSEQ multiplex PCR; TCRdb has only the in-frame clones, and not every one. The repertoire holds about 180,000 clones, with approximately 83% as singletons. The chain joins TRBV2 to TRBJ2-7; 15 positions match TRBD2. Sequencing input: peripheral blood. The clonotype comes from a human donor with active or convalescent COVID-19. The donor label of this sample is uncertain. The CDR3 loop is CASRIRDSRSGTSGRSSSYEQYF. CDR3 in DNA: TGTGCCAGCCGAATCCGGGACAGCCGGTCCGGGACTAGCGGGAGGTCTAGCTCCTACGAGCAGTACTTC.